This TCR beta chain is from a study of T cell repertoires in cytomegalovirus infection. Study context: Researchers turned to recently identified HLA-C-restricted CMV epitopes as well as well-studied HLA-B-restricted ones. CMV infection and matching HLA type were both indicated by public TCR beta signatures. Study-wide points: What dominated the ex vivo response were HLA-C-restricted CMV-specific TCR beta clonotypes.

A single count supports this clonotype. What it recognizes is unknown. Germline lookup yields CDR1 LNHDA and CDR2 SQIVND (reference sequence). This CDR3 has 15 amino acids. V was trimmed by 3 bases and J by 1 base, leaving 10 bases between them. TCRdb re-derived calls from the reads in MiXCR, one entry per CDR3 protein. The repertoire includes 100,000 to 150,000 distinct CDR3 sequences, around 30% of them detected once, and roughly 58% sits in the top ten. Sequences were derived from CD8+ T cells from cultured PBMCs, sampled from culture after CMV antigen stimulation. The chain uses TRBV19 and TRBJ1-5; the D is unclear. This TCR was recovered from a human donor in good health (CMV status not recorded). Some clones in this sample may be carry-over from other donors' samples. CDR3 loop: CASSMRRESNQPQHF. CDR3 nucleotides: TGTGCCAGTAGTATGCGGCGGGAGAGCAATCAGCCCCAGCATTTT.